This record concerns one T cell receptor (beta chain) sequence. Its antigen is not known. Via MiXCR, TCRdb re-called the RT-PCR reads, giving one row per CDR3 protein. The sample includes 550,000 to 800,000 distinct CDR3 sequences, roughly 14% of them seen just once. The sample comes from a study of response to subunit inactivated influenza vaccine. Study findings and constraints: A suggestion made by the authors is that each seasonal influenza vaccination recruits few new T cells.

V was cut by 0 bases and J by 4 bases, with 10 bases left in between. CDR3 length: 15 amino acids. The germline gives CDR1 LGHNA, CDR2 YSLEER. The specimen comprised PBMCs from blood, sampled 11 to 12 days after vaccination. This TCR was sampled from a man aged 45 to 65 who received an inactivated influenza vaccine. The chain joins TRBV4-3 to TRBJ2-1; D is ambiguous. The CDR3 sequence is CASSQDGRRYNEQFF. The CDR3, as DNA: TGCGCCAGCAGCCAAGATGGGCGGAGATACAATGAGCAGTTCTTC.